This is a list of T cell receptor beta chains from one sample in a study of neurological immune-mediated disorders. TCRdb passed the 5' RACE reads through MiXCR, listing each CDR3 protein once. The sample gives about 59,000 distinct CDR3 sequences, less than 25% of which show up once; about 4.6% is in the top ten. Sequencing was carried out using PBMCs. The receptors were gathered from a man aged 60 to 69 with HTLV-1-associated myelopathy (HAM/TSP). CDR3s include the opening cysteine and the closing phenylalanine or tryptophan. A D gene is named only where the DNA matches it firmly. Clone size appears in some rows only: once, few, many, or a class for an expanded clone.

-	many	TRBV6-5	TRBJ2-2	CASSYELAVTGELFF	TGTGCCAGCAGTTACGAACTAGCAGTAACCGGGGAGCTGTTTTTT
TRBD1	many	TRBV20-1	TRBJ2-7	CSAQITGGYEQYF	TGCAGTGCTCAGATTACAGGGGGCTACGAGCAGTACTTC
TRBD2	many	TRBV4-1	TRBJ2-1	CASSQVFAGVGDEQFF	TGCGCCAGCAGCCAAGTCTTTGCGGGAGTGGGCGATGAGCAGTTCTTC
-	once	TRBV5-1	TRBJ2-2	CASSLEVGSTGELFF	TGCGCCAGCAGCTTGGAGGTGGGGAGCACCGGGGAGCTGTTTTTT
TRBD2	many	TRBV2	TRBJ2-6	CASTWSGRSGANVLTF	TGTGCCAGCACGTGGAGCGGGAGATCTGGGGCCAACGTCCTGACTTTC
TRBD2	many	TRBV5-6	TRBJ2-7	CASSLSRAGGQREQYF	TGTGCCAGCAGCTTGTCCCGGGCGGGGGGTCAGAGGGAGCAGTACTTC
-	many	TRBV5-1	TRBJ2-1	CASSLGPPAYNEQFF	TGCGCCAGCAGCTTGGGTCCCCCAGCCTACAATGAGCAGTTCTTC
TRBD1	many	TRBV29-1	TRBJ1-4	CSVLGQGSANEKLFF	TGCAGCGTCCTGGGACAGGGGAGCGCTAATGAAAAACTGTTTTTT
TRBD1	many	TRBV12-3/TRBV12-4	TRBJ1-2	CASSRTGGAGGYTF	TGTGCCAGCAGTCGAACAGGGGGCGCAGGTGGCTACACCTTC
-	many	TRBV5-1	TRBJ1-5	CASSLGQADQPQHF	TGCGCCAGCAGCTTGGGTCAGGCTGATCAGCCCCAGCATTTT
TRBD1	many	TRBV10-3	TRBJ2-3	CAISESVQGASTDTQYF	TGTGCCATCAGTGAGTCCGTACAGGGGGCTAGCACAGATACGCAGTATTTT
TRBD1	-	TRBV20-1	TRBJ2-7	CSAREWTGSSSEQYF	TGCAGTGCTAGAGAATGGACAGGTAGTTCTTCCGAGCAGTACTTC
-	few	TRBV7-9	TRBJ2-7	CASSFRSYEQYF	TGTGCCAGCAGCTTCCGCTCCTACGAGCAGTACTTC
-	many	TRBV15	TRBJ2-5	CATSSGTVQETQYF	TGTGCCACCAGCAGTGGGACCGTACAAGAGACCCAGTACTTC
-	many	TRBV24-1	TRBJ1-1	CATSDPGHQAFF	TGTGCCACCAGTGATCCGGGACATCAAGCTTTCTTT
-	many	TRBV3-1	TRBJ2-2	CASSQRSLLGRGGELFF	TGTGCCAGCAGCCAAAGGTCTCTGTTAGGGCGCGGCGGGGAGCTGTTTTTT
TRBD1	many	TRBV24-1	TRBJ1-1	CATSDPRTGDTEAFF	TGTGCCACCAGTGATCCTCGGACAGGGGACACTGAAGCTTTCTTT
-	many	TRBV5-1	TRBJ1-1	CASSFGGDTEAFF	TGCGCCAGCAGCTTTGGGGGGGATACTGAAGCTTTCTTT